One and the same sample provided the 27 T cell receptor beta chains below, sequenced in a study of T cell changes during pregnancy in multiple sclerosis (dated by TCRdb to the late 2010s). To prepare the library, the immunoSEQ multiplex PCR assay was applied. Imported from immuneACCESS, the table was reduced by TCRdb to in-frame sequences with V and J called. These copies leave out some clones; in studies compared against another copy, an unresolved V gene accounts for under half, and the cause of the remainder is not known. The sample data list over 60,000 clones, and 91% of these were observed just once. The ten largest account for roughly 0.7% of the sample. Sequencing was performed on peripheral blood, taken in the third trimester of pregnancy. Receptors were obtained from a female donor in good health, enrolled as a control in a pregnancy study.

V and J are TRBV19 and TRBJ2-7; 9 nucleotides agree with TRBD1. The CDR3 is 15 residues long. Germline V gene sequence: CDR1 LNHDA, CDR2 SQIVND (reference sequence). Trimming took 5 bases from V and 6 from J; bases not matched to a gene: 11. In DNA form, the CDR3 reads TGTGCCAGTAGTCCGGCGGGACAGGGAACCCTCGAGCAGTACTTC. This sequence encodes CASSPAGQGTLEQYF.

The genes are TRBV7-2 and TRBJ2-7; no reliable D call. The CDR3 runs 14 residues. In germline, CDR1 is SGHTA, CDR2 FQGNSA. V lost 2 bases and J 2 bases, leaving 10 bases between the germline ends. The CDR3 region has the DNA TGTGCCAGCAGCTTAAGCCTATTGGCCTACGAGCAGTACTTC. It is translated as CASSLSLLAYEQYF.

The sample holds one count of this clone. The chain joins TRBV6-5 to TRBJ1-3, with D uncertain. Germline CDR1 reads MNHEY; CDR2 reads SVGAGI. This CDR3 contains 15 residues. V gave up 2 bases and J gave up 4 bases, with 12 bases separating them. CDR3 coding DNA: TGTGCCAGCAGTTACCATCCGAGCTTGGGAAACACCATATATTTT. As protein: CASSYHPSLGNTIYF.

For the CDR3, the DNA is TGTGCCATCACAGACGGGACAGGGGGCAATCAGCCCCAGCATTTT. Protein product: CAITDGTGGNQPQHF. V is TRBV10-3 and J is TRBJ1-5; 10 bases are shared with TRBD1. Germline V gene data show CDR1 as ENHRY and CDR2 as SYGVKD. The V gene end was trimmed by 7 bases and the J gene end by 2 bases; junction bases not matched to a gene: 5. The CDR3 totals 15 residues.

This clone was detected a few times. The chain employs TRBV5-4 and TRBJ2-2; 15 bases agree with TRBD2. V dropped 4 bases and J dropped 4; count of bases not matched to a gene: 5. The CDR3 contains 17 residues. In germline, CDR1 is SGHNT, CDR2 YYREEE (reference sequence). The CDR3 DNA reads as TGTGCCAGCAGCGGACTAGCGGGGGGGCCCGGCACCGGGGAGCTGTTTTTT. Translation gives CASSGLAGGPGTGELFF. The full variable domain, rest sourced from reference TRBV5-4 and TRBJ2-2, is ETGVTQSPTHLIKTRGQQVTLRCSSQSGHNTVSWYQQALGQGPQFIFQYYREEENGRGNFPPRFSGLQFPNYSSELNVNALELDDSALYLCASSGLAGGPGTGELFFGEGSRLTVL.

The CDR3 DNA sequence: TGTGCCAGCAGCGGGGACAGTCCATATCAGCCCCAGCATTTT. Amino acid sequence: CASSGDSPYQPQHF. The chain links TRBV7-2 to TRBJ1-5, with TRBD1 matching over 7 bases. The V gene end was trimmed by 5 bases and the J gene end by 5 bases; junction bases not matched to a gene: 6. Germline CDR1 reads SGHTA; CDR2 reads FQGNSA. The CDR3 contains 14 residues. Full variable domain (rest looked up from reference TRBV7-2 and TRBJ1-5): GAGVSQSPSNKVTEKGKDVELRCDPISGHTALYWYRQSLGQGLEFLIYFQGNSAPDKSGLPSDRFSAERTGGSVSTLTIQRTQQEDSAVYLCASSGDSPYQPQHFGDGTRLSIL.

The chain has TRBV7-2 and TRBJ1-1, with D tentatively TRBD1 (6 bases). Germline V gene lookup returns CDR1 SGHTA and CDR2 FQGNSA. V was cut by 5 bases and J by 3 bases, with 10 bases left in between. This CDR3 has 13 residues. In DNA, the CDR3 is TGTGCCAGCAGCGACAACAGGGACACTGAAGCTTTCTTT. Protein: CASSDNRDTEAFF.

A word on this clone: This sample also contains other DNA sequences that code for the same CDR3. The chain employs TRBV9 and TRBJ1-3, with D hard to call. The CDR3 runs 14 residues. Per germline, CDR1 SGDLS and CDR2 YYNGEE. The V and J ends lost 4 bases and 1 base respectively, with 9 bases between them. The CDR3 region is CASSPPGSGNTIYF. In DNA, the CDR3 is TGTGCCAGCAGCCCACCCGGTTCTGGAAACACCATATATTTT.

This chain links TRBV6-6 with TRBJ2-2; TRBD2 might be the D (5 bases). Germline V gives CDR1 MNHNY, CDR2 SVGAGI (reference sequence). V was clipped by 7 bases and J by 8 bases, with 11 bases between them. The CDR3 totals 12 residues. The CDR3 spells CASIASRGELFF. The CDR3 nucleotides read TGTGCCAGCATAGCGTCCCGGGGGGAGCTGTTTTTT.

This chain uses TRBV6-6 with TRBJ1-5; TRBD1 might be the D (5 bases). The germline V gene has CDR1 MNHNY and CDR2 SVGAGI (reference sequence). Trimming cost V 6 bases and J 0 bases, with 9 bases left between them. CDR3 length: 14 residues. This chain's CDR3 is CASREGYSNQPQHF. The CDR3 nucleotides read TGTGCCAGCAGGGAGGGGTATAGCAATCAGCCCCAGCATTTT.

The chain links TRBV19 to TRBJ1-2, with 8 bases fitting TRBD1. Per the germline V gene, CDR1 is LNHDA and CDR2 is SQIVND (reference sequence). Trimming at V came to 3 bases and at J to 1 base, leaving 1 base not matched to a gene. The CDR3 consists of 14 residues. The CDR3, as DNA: TGTGCCAGTAGTATCGACAGGGGTAACTATGGCTACACCTTC. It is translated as CASSIDRGNYGYTF.

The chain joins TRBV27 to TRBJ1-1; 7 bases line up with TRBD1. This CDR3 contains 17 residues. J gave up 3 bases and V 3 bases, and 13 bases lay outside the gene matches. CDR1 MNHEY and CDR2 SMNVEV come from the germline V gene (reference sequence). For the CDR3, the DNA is TGTGCCAGCAGTTTGTCCGGGACAGCAGGGAGTTACACTGAAGCTTTCTTT. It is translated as CASSLSGTAGSYTEAFF.

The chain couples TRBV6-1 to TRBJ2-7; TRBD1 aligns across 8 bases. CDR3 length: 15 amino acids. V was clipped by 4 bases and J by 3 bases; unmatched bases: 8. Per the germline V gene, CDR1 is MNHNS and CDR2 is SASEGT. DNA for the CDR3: TGTGCCAGCAGTGCCGGAGCAGGGGGCGTCTACGAGCAGTACTTC. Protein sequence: CASSAGAGGVYEQYF.

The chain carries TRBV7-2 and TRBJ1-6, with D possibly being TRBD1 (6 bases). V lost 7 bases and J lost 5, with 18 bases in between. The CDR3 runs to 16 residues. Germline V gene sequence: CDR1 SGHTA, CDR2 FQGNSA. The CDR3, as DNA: TGTGCCAGCACCCCACGGGCGCAGGGGAATAATTCACCCCTCCACTTT. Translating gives CASTPRAQGNNSPLHF.

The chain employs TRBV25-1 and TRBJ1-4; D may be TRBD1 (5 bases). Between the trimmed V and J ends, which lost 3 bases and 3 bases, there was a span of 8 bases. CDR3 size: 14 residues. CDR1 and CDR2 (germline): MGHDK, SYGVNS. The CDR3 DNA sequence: TGTGCCAGCAGTGAGGCGGGGGCTAATGAAAAACTGTTTTTT. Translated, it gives CASSEAGANEKLFF.

Here the CDR3 DNA reads TGTGCCAGCAGCGTCTCTGAGGGGAGGGCCTACGAGCAGTACTTC. This sequence encodes CASSVSEGRAYEQYF. The genes are TRBV9 and TRBJ2-7; 7 nucleotides match TRBD2. With V trimmed by 2 bases and J by 2 bases, 7 bases remained unmatched. Germline V gives CDR1 SGDLS, CDR2 YYNGEE. This CDR3 region has 15 residues.

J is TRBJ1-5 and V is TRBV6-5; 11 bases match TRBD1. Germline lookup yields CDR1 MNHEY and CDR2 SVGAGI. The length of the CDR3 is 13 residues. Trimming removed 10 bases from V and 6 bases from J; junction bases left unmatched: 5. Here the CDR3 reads CATGQGAGQPQHF. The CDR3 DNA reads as TGTGCCACCGGACAGGGGGCCGGTCAGCCCCAGCATTTT.

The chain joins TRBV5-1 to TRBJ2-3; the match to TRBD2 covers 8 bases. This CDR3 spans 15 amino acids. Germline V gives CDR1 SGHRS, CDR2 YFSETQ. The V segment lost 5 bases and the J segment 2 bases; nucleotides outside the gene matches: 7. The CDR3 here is CASRRALAATDTQYF. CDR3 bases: TGCGCCAGCAGACGGGCACTAGCGGCCACAGATACGCAGTATTTT. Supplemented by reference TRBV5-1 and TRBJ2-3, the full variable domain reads KAGVTQTPRYLIKTRGQQVTLSCSPISGHRSVSWYQQTPGQGLQFLFEYFSETQRNKGNFPGRFSGRQFSNSRSEMNVSTLELGDSALYLCASRRALAATDTQYFGPGTRLTVL.

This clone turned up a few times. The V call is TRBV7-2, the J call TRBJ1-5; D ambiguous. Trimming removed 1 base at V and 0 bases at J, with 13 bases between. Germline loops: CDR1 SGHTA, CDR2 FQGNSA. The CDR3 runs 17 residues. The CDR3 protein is CASSLDPGGDSNQPQHF. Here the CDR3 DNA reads TGTGCCAGCAGCTTAGACCCCGGCGGTGATAGCAATCAGCCCCAGCATTTT.

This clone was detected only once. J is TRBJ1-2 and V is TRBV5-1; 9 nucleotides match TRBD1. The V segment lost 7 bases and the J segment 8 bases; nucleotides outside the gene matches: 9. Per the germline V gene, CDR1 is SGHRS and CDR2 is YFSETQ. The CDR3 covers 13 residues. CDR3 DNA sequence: TGCGCCAGCGGACCGGGACAGGGAGGAGGCTACACCTTC. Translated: CASGPGQGGGYTF.

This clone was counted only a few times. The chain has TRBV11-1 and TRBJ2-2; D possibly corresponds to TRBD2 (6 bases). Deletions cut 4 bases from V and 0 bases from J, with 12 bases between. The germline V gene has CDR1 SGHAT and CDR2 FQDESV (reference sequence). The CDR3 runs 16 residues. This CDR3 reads CASSWGVQANTGELFF. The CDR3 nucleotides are TGTGCCAGCAGCTGGGGGGTTCAAGCGAACACCGGGGAGCTGTTTTTT.

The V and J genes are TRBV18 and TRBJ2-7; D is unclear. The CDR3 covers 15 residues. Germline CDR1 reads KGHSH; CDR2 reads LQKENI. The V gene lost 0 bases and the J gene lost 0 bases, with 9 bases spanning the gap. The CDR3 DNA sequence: TGTGCCAGCTCACCACCGGTAGATAGCTCCTACGAGCAGTACTTC. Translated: CASSPPVDSSYEQYF.

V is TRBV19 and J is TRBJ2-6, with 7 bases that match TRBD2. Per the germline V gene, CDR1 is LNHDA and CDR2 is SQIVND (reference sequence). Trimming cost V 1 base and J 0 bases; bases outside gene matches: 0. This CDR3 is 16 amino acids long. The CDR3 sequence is CASSIGEGSGANVLTF. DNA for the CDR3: TGTGCCAGTAGTATAGGGGAGGGCTCTGGGGCCAACGTCCTGACTTTC.

Here the CDR3 reads CASSLGTGTVEQYF. The CDR3 region has the DNA TGCGCCAGCAGCCTCGGGACAGGGACGGTCGAGCAGTACTTC. V and J are TRBV5-1 and TRBJ2-7; 9 bases agree with TRBD1. The germline CDR1 and CDR2 sequences are SGHRS and YFSETQ. The CDR3 length is 14 residues. V lost 4 bases and J lost 6; bases outside the gene matches: 8.

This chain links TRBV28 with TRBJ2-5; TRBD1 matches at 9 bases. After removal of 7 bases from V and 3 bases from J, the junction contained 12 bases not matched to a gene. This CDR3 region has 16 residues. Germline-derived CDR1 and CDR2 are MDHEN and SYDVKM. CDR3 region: CASTIGAGQGKETQYF. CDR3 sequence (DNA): TGTGCCAGCACCATCGGGGCGGGACAGGGCAAAGAGACCCAGTACTTC.

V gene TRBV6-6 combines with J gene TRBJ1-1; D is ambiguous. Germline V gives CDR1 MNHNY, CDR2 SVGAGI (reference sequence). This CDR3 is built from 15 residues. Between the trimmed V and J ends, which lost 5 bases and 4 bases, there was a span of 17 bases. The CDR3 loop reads CASSQPLRSGTEAFF. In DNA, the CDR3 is TGTGCCAGCAGTCAACCTCTTCGCAGCGGCACTGAAGCTTTCTTT.

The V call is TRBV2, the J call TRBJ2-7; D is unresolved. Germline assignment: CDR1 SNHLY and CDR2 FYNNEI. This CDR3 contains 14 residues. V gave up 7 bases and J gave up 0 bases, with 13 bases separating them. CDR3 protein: CASILRIASYEQYF. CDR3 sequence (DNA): TGTGCCAGCATTTTGCGAATAGCCTCCTACGAGCAGTACTTC. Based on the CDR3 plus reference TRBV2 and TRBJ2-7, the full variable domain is EPEVTQTPSHQVTQMGQEVILRCVPISNHLYFYWYRQILGQKVEFLVSFYNNEISEKSEIFDDQFSVERPDGSNFTLKIRSTKLEDSAMYFCASILRIASYEQYFGPGTRLTVT.